This TCR beta chain was documented in a study of CD8+ T cells in alopecia areata. Whole-study context: Those treated were given oral tofacitinib at 5 to 10 mg twice daily.

The CDR3 spans 14 residues. Trimming cost V 4 bases and J 2 bases, with 11 bases left between them. The germline CDR1 and CDR2 sequences are LGHNA and YNFKEQ. Worth noting for this clone: Its antigen is unknown.

Study-level results: Across lesional scalp, and particularly alopecia totalis/universalis, clonality surpassed that of normal scalp. Tofacitinib significantly reduced both scalp clonality and expanded CD8+ clones among the top 100.

Once RNA had been extracted, it was reverse transcribed into cDNA to act as the sequencing template. Assay: immunoSEQ multiplex PCR; the TCRdb copy retains only in-frame clones and omits some. In the table there are 200,000 or so clones, 55% to 75% of which are singletons. Treatment described: oral pan-JAK inhibitor, 5-10 mg twice daily. J is TRBJ1-1 and V is TRBV4-2; maybe TRBD1 (6 bases). This receptor was obtained from a human donor with alopecia areata. The source material was CD4+ T cells sorted from blood, sampled at week 24, from a patient treated with tofacitinib. The CDR3 sequence: CASSLTGTNTEAFF. CDR3 DNA sequence: TGTGCCAGCAGCCTGACAGGTACCAACACTGAAGCTTTCTTT.